The rows below give T cell receptor beta chains drawn from one sample of a study of shared clonotypes between healthy human individuals. Clones were sequenced by immunoSEQ multiplex PCR, and TCRdb holds only the in-frame ones, with some missing. The sample holds about 2 million clones, approximately 95% seen once. The sample comprised naive CD8+ T cells sorted from blood. The receptors come from a man aged 18 to 35 in good health. Both conserved end residues are part of each CDR3. A D gene is named only where the DNA matches it firmly. For some rows the clone size is stated as once, few or many, or as a class when expanded; others skip it.

>TRBD1|.|TRBV6-1|TRBJ1-2
CASSAQTGEDDYGYTF
TGTGCCAGCAGTGCCCAGACAGGGGAGGACGACTATGGCTACACCTTC
>TRBD2|.|TRBV13|TRBJ2-5
CASRGTNQETQYF
TGTGCCAGCAGAGGGACTAACCAAGAGACCCAGTACTTC
>.|.|TRBV2|TRBJ1-3
CASSGQKTSGNTIYF
TGTGCCAGCAGTGGACAGAAAACCTCTGGAAACACCATATATTTT
>.|.|TRBV27|TRBJ2-7
CASSITERYEQYF
TGTGCCAGCAGCATTACAGAGCGCTACGAGCAGTACTTC
>TRBD2|.|TRBV11-2|TRBJ2-5
CASSSPREGLFEETQYF
TGTGCCAGCAGCTCCCCGAGGGAGGGGCTTTTCGAGGAGACCCAGTACTTC
>.|.|TRBV7-9|TRBJ1-4
CASSPREGNELFF
TGTGCCAGCAGCCCCCGGGAAGGTAATGAACTGTTTTTT
>.|.|TRBV5-1|TRBJ2-3
CASSLNRDISTDTQYF
TGCGCCAGCAGCTTGAACCGGGACATTAGCACAGATACGCAGTATTTT
>TRBD2|.|TRBV11-3|TRBJ2-1
CASSLAMGLAGDNEQFF
TGTGCCAGCAGCTTAGCCATGGGGCTAGCGGGCGACAATGAGCAGTTCTTC
>TRBD2|.|TRBV7-9|TRBJ2-7
CASSSGLAGDYEQYF
TGTGCCAGCAGCTCGGGACTAGCGGGAGATTACGAGCAGTACTTC
>TRBD2|.|TRBV10-3|TRBJ2-3
CAISGTSGSVNADTQYF
TGTGCCATCAGCGGGACTAGCGGGAGTGTTAACGCAGATACGCAGTATTTT
>.|.|TRBV5-1|TRBJ1-2
CASSSIQGGANYGYTF
TGCGCCAGCAGCTCCATACAGGGAGGCGCTAACTATGGCTACACCTTC
>TRBD2|.|TRBV5-6|TRBJ2-7
CASSRGLAGESYEQYF
TGTGCCAGCAGCCGCGGACTAGCGGGAGAATCCTACGAGCAGTACTTC
>TRBD1|.|TRBV7-9|TRBJ2-5
CASSLGPGTEQETQYF
TGTGCCAGCAGCTTAGGCCCTGGGACAGAACAAGAGACCCAGTACTTC
>.|.|TRBV9|TRBJ1-5
CASSPSGAQPQHF
TGTGCCAGCAGCCCGTCTGGTGCACAGCCCCAGCATTTT
>.|few|TRBV6-5|TRBJ1-2
CASTPAGRDGYTF
TGTGCCAGCACCCCGGCGGGGCGAGATGGCTACACCTTC
>.|.|TRBV11-2|TRBJ1-6
CASSLDGGAYYNSPLHF
TGTGCCAGCAGCTTAGACGGGGGAGCGTATTATAATTCACCCCTCCACTTT
>.|.|TRBV29-1|TRBJ1-1
CSVEKWGMNTEAFF
TGCAGCGTTGAAAAATGGGGGATGAACACTGAAGCTTTCTTT
>.|.|TRBV29-1|TRBJ1-2
CSVQVSYGYTF
TGCAGCGTTCAGGTTTCCTATGGCTACACCTTC
>TRBD1|.|TRBV4-1|TRBJ1-2
CASSSRTGGVYGYTF
TGCGCCAGCAGCTCACGGACAGGGGGAGTCTATGGCTACACCTTC
>.|.|TRBV9|TRBJ2-1
CASTEGGVPYNEQFF
TGTGCCAGCACCGAAGGGGGGGTACCTTACAATGAGCAGTTCTTC
>.|.|TRBV5-6|TRBJ1-2
CASSPETEVDYGYTF
TGTGCCAGCAGCCCCGAGACAGAAGTGGACTATGGCTACACCTTC
>.|.|TRBV5-5|TRBJ2-1
CASSLYKVAHNEQFF
TGTGCCAGCAGCTTGTATAAGGTAGCGCATAATGAGCAGTTCTTC